Listed below are T cell receptor beta chains from one sample, sequenced in a study of tumor-infiltrating lymphocytes in primary liver carcinoma. One entry per CDR3 protein results from TCRdb running MiXCR on the multiplex PCR reads. Here the sample spans some 55,000 distinct CDR3 sequences, about 73% being singletons. Material: liver tumor tissue from sampling region 2. These receptors were taken from a man in his forties or fifties with primary liver carcinoma and hepatitis B virus infection. CDR3s include the opening cysteine and the closing phenylalanine or tryptophan. Each record gives: D gene, V gene, clone size, J gene, CDR3 DNA, CDR3 protein. D genes are given only for firm matches. Size tells how often a clone was seen (once, few, many) or the class of an expanded clone, and some rows leave it out.

D gene: NA
V gene: TRBV12-3/TRBV12-4
clone size: once
J gene: TRBJ1-1
CDR3 DNA: TGTGCCAGCAGCTCAGCCTGGGAGACATCAATGAACACTGAAGCTTTCTTT
CDR3 protein: CASSSAWETSMNTEAFF

D gene: TRBD2
V gene: TRBV29-1
clone size: NA
J gene: TRBJ2-7
CDR3 DNA: TGCAGCGTTGAGGGACTAGCTAACTCCTACGAGCAGTACTTC
CDR3 protein: CSVEGLANSYEQYF

D gene: TRBD1
V gene: TRBV28
clone size: many
J gene: TRBJ2-7
CDR3 DNA: TGTGCCAGCAGTTTGCTCAGGGGGCCCTACGAGCAGTACTTC
CDR3 protein: CASSLLRGPYEQYF

D gene: NA
V gene: TRBV30
clone size: many
J gene: TRBJ1-5
CDR3 DNA: TGTGCCTGGAGTGTAAATCTGGGGCAGCCCCAGCATTTT
CDR3 protein: CAWSVNLGQPQHF

D gene: TRBD1
V gene: TRBV7-9
clone size: many
J gene: TRBJ1-2
CDR3 DNA: TGTGCCAGCAGCTTACTACAGGGGACGATATTGAGGTCTGGCTACACCTTC
CDR3 protein: CASSLLQGTILRSGYTF

D gene: TRBD2
V gene: TRBV5-6
clone size: once
J gene: TRBJ2-5
CDR3 DNA: TGCGCCTGCAGCTTGGGTGGGACTAGCGGGAGGAAGACCCAGTACTTC
CDR3 protein: CACSLGGTSGRKTQYF

D gene: NA
V gene: TRBV11-2
clone size: NA
J gene: TRBJ1-2
CDR3 DNA: NA
CDR3 protein: CDSSLEGNYGCTF

D gene: NA
V gene: TRBV30
clone size: NA
J gene: TRBJ2-7
CDR3 DNA: TGTGCCTGGAGTACCCCGGGAAGCTCCTACGAGCATTACTTC
CDR3 protein: CAWSTPGSSYEHYF

D gene: TRBD2
V gene: TRBV29-1
clone size: NA
J gene: TRBJ2-1
CDR3 DNA: TGCAGCATTCCGACTAGCGGTAGCTACAATGAGCAGTTCTTC
CDR3 protein: CSIPTSGSYNEQFF

D gene: TRBD2
V gene: TRBV19
clone size: NA
J gene: TRBJ2-2
CDR3 DNA: TGTGCCAGTACTCGACTAGCGGGAAAGACCGGGGAGCTGTTTTTT
CDR3 protein: CASTRLAGKTGELFF

D gene: TRBD1
V gene: TRBV5-1
clone size: NA
J gene: TRBJ2-5
CDR3 DNA: TGCGCCGGCAGCTTGTCACCACAGGGGTTCGAGACCCAGTACTTC
CDR3 protein: CAGSLSPQGFETQYF

D gene: NA
V gene: TRBV29-1
clone size: NA
J gene: TRBJ2-7
CDR3 DNA: TGTAACGCCTGGTCCTCAGGCAGTTCCTATGAGCAGTACTTC
CDR3 protein: CNAWSSGSSYEQYF

D gene: NA
V gene: TRBV12-3/TRBV12-4
clone size: NA
J gene: TRBJ2-5
CDR3 DNA: TGTGCCAGTAGTACCCCAGTCACACAAGAGAACCAGCACTTC
CDR3 protein: CASSTPVTQENQHF

D gene: NA
V gene: TRBV7-9
clone size: NA
J gene: TRBJ2-3
CDR3 DNA: TGTACCAGCAGCAATAACAGGGCAGATACACAGTACTTT
CDR3 protein: CTSSNNRADTQYF

D gene: NA
V gene: TRBV7-3
clone size: NA
J gene: TRBJ2-1
CDR3 DNA: TGTGCCAGCAGCCACGGACTATTCAATGAGCAGTTCTTC
CDR3 protein: CASSHGLFNEQFF

D gene: TRBD2
V gene: TRBV29-1
clone size: NA
J gene: TRBJ2-7
CDR3 DNA: TGCAGCGTTGAAGATCAGGGGACTAGCGGGAGCTACGAGCAGTACTTC
CDR3 protein: CSVEDQGTSGSYEQYF

D gene: NA
V gene: TRBV6-1
clone size: NA
J gene: TRBJ1-5
CDR3 DNA: TGTGCCAGCAGGTGGGGAGGTCAGCCCCAGCATTTT
CDR3 protein: CASRWGGQPQHF

D gene: TRBD2
V gene: TRBV6-1
clone size: NA
J gene: TRBJ2-1
CDR3 DNA: TGTGCCAGCAGCGAGAGCACGGGAGGGGTAACTAATGAGCAGTTCTTC
CDR3 protein: CASSESTGGVTNEQFF

D gene: TRBD1
V gene: TRBV4-2
clone size: NA
J gene: TRBJ2-7
CDR3 DNA: TGTGCAAGCAGCCAAGAAAACAGGGGCGGTGAATACGAGCAGTACTTC
CDR3 protein: CASSQENRGGEYEQYF

D gene: NA
V gene: TRBV24-1
clone size: NA
J gene: TRBJ2-1
CDR3 DNA: TGTGCCACCAGTGATTTTCAACGGACATGGAGCGATGAGCAATTCTTC
CDR3 protein: CATSDFQRTWSDEQFF

D gene: NA
V gene: TRBV11-3
clone size: many
J gene: TRBJ2-1
CDR3 DNA: TGTGCCAGCAGCTTAAATGCCAATGAGCAGTTCTTC
CDR3 protein: CASSLNANEQFF

D gene: TRBD2
V gene: TRBV6-5
clone size: NA
J gene: TRBJ2-5
CDR3 DNA: TGTGCCAGCAGTCGAGCGGGATATTGGGAGACCCAGTACTTC
CDR3 protein: CASSRAGYWETQYF

D gene: TRBD2
V gene: TRBV12-3/TRBV12-4
clone size: NA
J gene: TRBJ2-3
CDR3 DNA: TGTGCCAGTAGCCGACTAGCGGGAGGCACAAATACGCAGTATTTT
CDR3 protein: CASSRLAGGTNTQYF

D gene: NA
V gene: TRBV4-2
clone size: many
J gene: TRBJ2-2
CDR3 DNA: TGTGCCAGCAGCCCAGACACCGGGGAGCTGTTTTTT
CDR3 protein: CASSPDTGELFF

D gene: NA
V gene: TRBV29-1
clone size: NA
J gene: TRBJ2-2
CDR3 DNA: TGCAGCCTTGAAATTAGTGGGGTAGCGAACACCGGGGGGCTGTTTTTT
CDR3 protein: CSLEISGVANTGGLFF

D gene: TRBD1
V gene: TRBV29-1
clone size: once
J gene: TRBJ2-1
CDR3 DNA: TGCAGCGTTATAATAGGGGGCAGCCCCTATGAGCAGTTCTTC
CDR3 protein: CSVIIGGSPYEQFF

D gene: NA
V gene: TRBV6-1
clone size: NA
J gene: TRBJ1-5
CDR3 DNA: TGTGCCTGTAGTGAAACCACACCCGATAGCAATCAGCCCCAGCACTTT
CDR3 protein: CACSETTPDSNQPQHF

D gene: NA
V gene: TRBV10-1
clone size: NA
J gene: TRBJ2-5
CDR3 DNA: TGCGTCAGCAGTGACCCTGGAATGGAGACCCAATACTTC
CDR3 protein: CVSSDPGMETQYF

D gene: TRBD2
V gene: TRBV5-1
clone size: NA
J gene: TRBJ2-7
CDR3 DNA: TGCGCCAGCAGCTTGGTGGGAGGGATGGACGAACAGTACTTC
CDR3 protein: CASSLVGGMDEQYF

D gene: TRBD2
V gene: TRBV28
clone size: NA
J gene: TRBJ2-4
CDR3 DNA: TGTGCCAGCAGTTCCCCCGGGGCTAGCGGCGAAAACATTCAGTACTTC
CDR3 protein: CASSSPGASGENIQYF

D gene: TRBD1
V gene: TRBV4-1
clone size: NA
J gene: TRBJ2-1
CDR3 DNA: TGCGCCAGCAGCCAAGTTTCAAGCTGCTCAGGGGGGCAGTTCTTC
CDR3 protein: CASSQVSSCSGGQFF

D gene: NA
V gene: TRBV5-4
clone size: NA
J gene: TRBJ2-7
CDR3 DNA: TGTGCCAGCAGCCCAGATACAGGACCATCCTACGAGCAGTACTTC
CDR3 protein: CASSPDTGPSYEQYF

D gene: NA
V gene: TRBV11-2
clone size: medium-sized
J gene: TRBJ2-1
CDR3 DNA: TGTGCCAGCAGCCAGCGGTGGACTCCCCTAGGGGATGAGCAGTTCTTC
CDR3 protein: CASSQRWTPLGDEQFF

D gene: TRBD1
V gene: TRBV12-3/TRBV12-4
clone size: few
J gene: TRBJ1-1
CDR3 DNA: TGTGTCAGCAGGAAGGACAGGAGAATGAACACTGAAGCCTTCTTT
CDR3 protein: CVSRKDRRMNTEAFF

D gene: NA
V gene: TRBV5-6
clone size: many
J gene: TRBJ2-2
CDR3 DNA: TGTGCCAGCAGCTTGGACAGGGTGTTGTTCACCGGGGAGCTGTTTTTT
CDR3 protein: CASSLDRVLFTGELFF

D gene: NA
V gene: TRBV11-1
clone size: once
J gene: TRBJ2-7
CDR3 DNA: TGTGCCGGCAGCTTAGGGGCGACCGTGTCCTACGAGCAGTATTTC
CDR3 protein: CAGSLGATVSYEQYF

D gene: NA
V gene: TRBV7-6
clone size: NA
J gene: TRBJ2-1
CDR3 DNA: TGTGCCAGCAGCTTATCAGTGGGAGAAGGCAATGAGCAGTTCTTC
CDR3 protein: CASSLSVGEGNEQFF

D gene: NA
V gene: TRBV11-3
clone size: NA
J gene: TRBJ2-3
CDR3 DNA: TGTGCCAGCAGCTGGGGTGGGGCTGATACACAGTATTTT
CDR3 protein: CASSWGGADTQYF

D gene: NA
V gene: TRBV20-1
clone size: NA
J gene: TRBJ2-1
CDR3 DNA: TGCAGTGTGCCTAGGAGGAGCTACAATGAGCAGTTCTTC
CDR3 protein: CSVPRRSYNEQFF

D gene: NA
V gene: TRBV6-5
clone size: NA
J gene: TRBJ2-1
CDR3 DNA: TGCGCTAGCAATTACTCGCGGGGAGGCGGCTCCTACAATGAGCAGTTCTTC
CDR3 protein: CASNYSRGGGSYNEQFF

D gene: NA
V gene: TRBV29-1
clone size: NA
J gene: TRBJ1-4
CDR3 DNA: TGCAGCGTTGAGACACCGGGAGAGGAAAAACTGTTTTTT
CDR3 protein: CSVETPGEEKLFF

D gene: NA
V gene: TRBV4-1
clone size: NA
J gene: TRBJ2-1
CDR3 DNA: TGCGCCAGCAGCCAGAATGGGAGGCCCGAAAATGAGCAGTCCTTC
CDR3 protein: CASSQNGRPENEQSF

D gene: NA
V gene: TRBV11-2
clone size: NA
J gene: TRBJ1-2
CDR3 DNA: TGTGTCAGCATCTTAGGTGGTGTAGGTACCCTCTATGGCTACACCTTC
CDR3 protein: CVSILGGVGTLYGYTF

D gene: NA
V gene: TRBV10-3
clone size: few
J gene: TRBJ2-5
CDR3 DNA: TGCGCCATCAGCCCAGGGGACGGACAAGAGGCCCAGTACTTC
CDR3 protein: CAISPGDGQEAQYF

D gene: NA
V gene: TRBV5-1
clone size: NA
J gene: TRBJ2-2
CDR3 DNA: TGCGCCAGCAGCTTGGGGGTGAACACAGGGGAGCTGTTTTTT
CDR3 protein: CASSLGVNTGELFF

D gene: NA
V gene: TRBV6-1
clone size: NA
J gene: TRBJ1-1
CDR3 DNA: TGTGCCAGAAGTGGTGGGTGGGGGACTGAAGCTTTCTTT
CDR3 protein: CARSGGWGTEAFF

D gene: NA
V gene: TRBV12-3/TRBV12-4
clone size: NA
J gene: TRBJ2-5
CDR3 DNA: TGCGCCAGCAGTAGGCGAGAGACCCAGTACTTC
CDR3 protein: CASSRRETQYF

D gene: NA
V gene: TRBV28
clone size: NA
J gene: TRBJ1-1
CDR3 DNA: TGTGCCACCCGGGTAGGCACTGAAGCTTTCTTT
CDR3 protein: CATRVGTEAFF

D gene: NA
V gene: TRBV2
clone size: NA
J gene: TRBJ2-3
CDR3 DNA: TGTGCCAGCAAGATTGGCACAGATACGCAGTATTTT
CDR3 protein: CASKIGTDTQYF

D gene: TRBD1
V gene: TRBV4-1
clone size: NA
J gene: TRBJ1-2
CDR3 DNA: TGCGCCAGCAGCCAGGTGAAGGGGGCAGGATACTATGGCTACACCTTC
CDR3 protein: CASSQVKGAGYYGYTF

D gene: NA
V gene: TRBV28
clone size: NA
J gene: TRBJ1-1
CDR3 DNA: TGTGCCAGCAGTTCCCCACTGGGAGCCACTGAAACTTTCTTT
CDR3 protein: CASSSPLGATETFF

D gene: NA
V gene: TRBV6-1
clone size: NA
J gene: TRBJ2-7
CDR3 DNA: TGTGCCAGCAGGGAGGGGAGGATAGATGACGAACAGTACTTC
CDR3 protein: CASREGRIDDEQYF

D gene: NA
V gene: TRBV6-5
clone size: many
J gene: TRBJ2-5
CDR3 DNA: TGTGCCAGCAGTTACTCTACAGGCTTAGAGACCCAGTACTTC
CDR3 protein: CASSYSTGLETQYF

D gene: NA
V gene: TRBV28
clone size: NA
J gene: TRBJ2-1
CDR3 DNA: TGTGCCAGCAGTCCTTCAGGGGCCGGGGAGCAGCTCTTC
CDR3 protein: CASSPSGAGEQLF

D gene: TRBD2
V gene: TRBV7-8
clone size: NA
J gene: TRBJ2-2
CDR3 DNA: TGTGCCAGTAGCCCAGGACTAGCGGTCACCGGGAAGCTGTTTTTT
CDR3 protein: CASSPGLAVTGKLFF